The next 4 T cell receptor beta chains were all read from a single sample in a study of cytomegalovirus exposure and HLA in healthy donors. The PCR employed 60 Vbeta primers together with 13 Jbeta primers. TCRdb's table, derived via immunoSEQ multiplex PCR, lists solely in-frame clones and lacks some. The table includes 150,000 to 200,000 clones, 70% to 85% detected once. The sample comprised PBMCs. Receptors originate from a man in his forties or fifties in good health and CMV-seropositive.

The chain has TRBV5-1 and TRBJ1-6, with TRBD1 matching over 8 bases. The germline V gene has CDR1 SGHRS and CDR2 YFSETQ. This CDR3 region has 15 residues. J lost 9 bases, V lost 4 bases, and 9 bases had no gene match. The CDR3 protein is CASSNRTGNSSPLHF. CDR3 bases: TGCGCCAGCAGCAATCGGACAGGGAACAGTTCACCCCTCCACTTT.

CDR3 DNA: TGTGCCAGTAGTTGGGCTGGCAATCAGCCCCAGCATTTT. Translation: CASSWAGNQPQHF. This rearrangement joins TRBV19 to TRBJ1-5, with unresolved D. Between the trimmed V and J ends, which lost 5 bases and 2 bases, there was a span of 7 bases. Germline loops: CDR1 LNHDA, CDR2 SQIVND (reference sequence). The CDR3 is made up of 13 amino acids.

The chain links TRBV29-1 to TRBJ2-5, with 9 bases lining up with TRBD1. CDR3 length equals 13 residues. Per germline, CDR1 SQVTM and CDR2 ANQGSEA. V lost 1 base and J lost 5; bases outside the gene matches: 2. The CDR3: CSVEGDREETQYF. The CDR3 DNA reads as TGCAGCGTTGAAGGGGACAGGGAGGAGACCCAGTACTTC.

CDR3 nucleotide sequence: TGTGCCAGCAGCTCACGACAGAGCTCCTACAATGAGCAGTTCTTC. Translation: CASSSRQSSYNEQFF. V is TRBV21-1 and J is TRBJ2-1; TRBD1 is the table's D call and was not checked against the DNA. TRBV21-1 has pseudogene status. There are 15 residues in the CDR3.